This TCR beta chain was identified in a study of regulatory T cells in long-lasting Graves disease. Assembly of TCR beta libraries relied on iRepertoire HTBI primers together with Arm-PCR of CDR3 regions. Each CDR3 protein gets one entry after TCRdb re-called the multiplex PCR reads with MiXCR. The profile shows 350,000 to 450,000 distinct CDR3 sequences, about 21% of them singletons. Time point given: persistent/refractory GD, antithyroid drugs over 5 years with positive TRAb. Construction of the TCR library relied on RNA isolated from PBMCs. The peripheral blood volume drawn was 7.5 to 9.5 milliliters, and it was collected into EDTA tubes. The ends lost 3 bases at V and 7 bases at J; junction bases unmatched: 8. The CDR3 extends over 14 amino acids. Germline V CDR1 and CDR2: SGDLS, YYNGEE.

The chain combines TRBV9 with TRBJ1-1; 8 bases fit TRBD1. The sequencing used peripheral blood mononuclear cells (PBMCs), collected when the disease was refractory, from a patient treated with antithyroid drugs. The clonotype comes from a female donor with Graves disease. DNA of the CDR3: TGTGCCAGCAGCGCCCGGACAGGGATGAGTGAAGCTTTCTTT. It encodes CASSARTGMSEAFF.